This T cell receptor beta chain originates from a study of T cell changes during pregnancy in multiple sclerosis. The V gene's germline CDR1 is SGHTA and CDR2 FQGNSA. Trimming at V came to 0 bases and at J to 4 bases, leaving 2 bases not matched to a gene. The CDR3 is made up of 16 amino acids. Method: immunoSEQ multiplex PCR; TCRdb's copy keeps in-frame clones and lacks some. The table lists 65,000 to 85,000 clones, 90% of them singletons. The origin of this receptor is a female donor in good health, enrolled as a control in a pregnancy study. The chain has TRBV7-2 and TRBJ2-3; 12 bases line up with TRBD1. The specimen was peripheral blood, collected after pregnancy. The CDR3: CASSLAGTGGADTQYF. Here the CDR3 DNA reads TGTGCCAGCAGCTTAGCGGGGACAGGGGGCGCAGATACGCAGTATTTT.